Below are 13 T cell receptor beta chains sequenced from a single sample in a study of blood T cell repertoires in COVID-19. Generated by immunoSEQ multiplex PCR, the TCRdb table keeps only in-frame clones and is missing some. The sample shows 150,000 to 200,000 clones, around 85% of them seen only once. The sample consisted of peripheral blood. The receptor set was obtained from a middle-aged man who had recovered from COVID-19.

V usage is TRBV27 and J usage is TRBJ1-5; 7 bases map to TRBD1. CDR3 length equals 13 residues. V was pared by 7 bases and J by 3 bases, with 3 bases of the junction left unmatched. CDR1 and CDR2 (germline): MNHEY, SMNVEV (reference sequence). CDR3 nucleotides: TGTGCCAGCAAAGACAGGGTCAATCAGCCCCAGCATTTT. It yields the protein CASKDRVNQPQHF.

The chain recombines TRBV5-1 with TRBJ2-1; 8 bases map to TRBD2. Germline CDR1 reads SGHRS; CDR2 reads YFSETQ. The CDR3 totals 16 residues. V was pared by 4 bases and J by 7 bases, with 13 bases of the junction left unmatched. DNA of the CDR3: TGCGCCAGCAGCACCTCCAGCGGGAGAGCGTCTAATGAGCAGTTCTTC. Translating gives CASSTSSGRASNEQFF.

The chain uses TRBV19 and TRBJ2-3, with TRBD2 matching 11 bases. Unmatched junction bases numbered 8, after V lost 4 bases and J lost 8 bases. The V gene's germline CDR1 is LNHDA and CDR2 SQIVND (reference sequence). This CDR3 region has 15 residues. The CDR3 bases are TGTGCCAGTAGTACGGCTAGCGGGAGGTCGGGTACGCAGTATTTT. This encodes CASSTASGRSGTQYF.

The genes are TRBV18 and TRBJ2-1; 8 bases line up with TRBD2. The J segment lost 5 bases and the V segment lost 2 bases, leaving 2 bases of the junction unmatched. Per the germline V gene, CDR1 is KGHSH and CDR2 is LQKENI. The length of the CDR3 is 14 residues. CDR3 region: CASSPTAGDNEQFF. In DNA form, the CDR3 reads TGTGCCAGCTCACCAACAGCGGGGGACAATGAGCAGTTCTTC.

V gene TRBV19 combines with J gene TRBJ2-7; 10 nucleotides match TRBD1. Germline CDR1 reads LNHDA; CDR2 reads SQIVND (reference sequence). Trimming removed 6 bases from V and 4 bases from J; junction bases left unmatched: 9. CDR3 length: 15 residues. The CDR3 region is CASRERQGAKYEQYF. CDR3 coding DNA: TGTGCCAGTAGGGAGAGACAGGGGGCTAAGTACGAGCAGTACTTC.

V gene TRBV5-1 combines with J gene TRBJ2-3; a possible D gene is TRBD2 (6 bases). The CDR3 is 17 residues long. CDR1 is SGHRS, CDR2 YFSETQ, per germline. V lost 4 bases and J lost 0, with 18 bases in between. DNA of the CDR3: TGCGCCAGCAGCCTGCGACTAGTTCAGACTAGCACAGATACGCAGTATTTT. This sequence encodes CASSLRLVQTSTDTQYF.

CDR3 loop: CASSGRARPTGISTEAFF. Here the CDR3 DNA reads TGTGCCAGCAGTGGACGAGCCCGACCTACAGGGATCAGCACTGAAGCTTTCTTT. This chain links TRBV6-1 with TRBJ1-1; possible D gene TRBD1, 6 bases. This CDR3 region has 18 residues. Between the trimmed V and J ends, which lost 4 bases and 4 bases, there was a span of 25 bases. The germline gives CDR1 MNHNS, CDR2 SASEGT.

The chain combines TRBV6-5 with TRBJ2-1; D may be TRBD2 (6 bases). CDR1 and CDR2 from the germline V gene are MNHEY and SVGAGI. V shed 5 bases and J shed 5 bases, with 13 bases lying between them. This CDR3 spans 14 amino acids. CDR3 in DNA: TGTGCCAGCAGTACGAGACTAGTCCACAATGAGCAGTTCTTC. Its protein product is CASSTRLVHNEQFF.

The chain joins TRBV4-3 to TRBJ2-7; a possible D gene is TRBD2 (5 bases). Per the germline V gene, CDR1 is LGHNA and CDR2 is YSLEER. The CDR3 is made up of 14 amino acids. V lost 5 bases to trimming and J lost 3 bases, with 14 bases between them. CDR3 sequence: CASSYTLGVYEQYF. Written as DNA, the CDR3 is TGCGCCAGCAGCTATACCCTGGGAGTCTACGAGCAGTACTTC.

In its sample, this clone was seen a few times. This chain connects TRBV11-1 to TRBJ2-7, with 11 bases lining up with TRBD2. Germline V gene data show CDR1 as SGHAT and CDR2 as FQDESV (reference sequence). The CDR3 is 15 amino acids. Trimming at V came to 5 bases and at J to 3 bases, leaving 6 bases not matched to a gene. CDR3 DNA sequence: TGTGCCAGCAGCCTGACTAGCGGGATGGGCTACGAGCAGTACTTC. Residues: CASSLTSGMGYEQYF.

This sequence joins TRBV19 and TRBJ2-3; tentatively, D is TRBD2 (5 bases). The CDR3 covers 13 residues. V was cut by 4 bases and J by 2 bases, with 7 bases left in between. The V gene's germline CDR1 is LNHDA and CDR2 SQIVND (reference sequence). The CDR3 loop reads CASSSGPTDTQYF. CDR3 sequence (DNA): TGTGCCAGTAGTAGCGGGCCCACAGATACGCAGTATTTT.

The gene calls are TRBV6-2 or TRBV6-3 and TRBJ2-3, with D perhaps matching TRBD1 (6 bases). Germline values: CDR1 MNHEY, CDR2 SVGEGT. This CDR3 spans 15 amino acids. V dropped 5 bases and J dropped 0 bases, with 12 bases sitting between them. CDR3: CASSVQGPSTDTQYF. DNA for the CDR3: TGTGCCAGCAGTGTACAGGGTCCTAGCACAGATACGCAGTATTTT.

This clone has more than one count but fewer than ten. V usage is TRBV14 and J usage is TRBJ1-1; 7 bases are a match to TRBD1. J was trimmed by 1 base and V by 3 bases; bases with no gene match: 8. Germline V CDR1 and CDR2: SGHDN, FVKESK. The CDR3 extends over 16 amino acids. CDR3 in amino acids: CASSHVTGNRNTEAFF. CDR3 coding DNA: TGTGCCAGCAGCCACGTGACAGGGAATCGGAACACTGAAGCTTTCTTT.